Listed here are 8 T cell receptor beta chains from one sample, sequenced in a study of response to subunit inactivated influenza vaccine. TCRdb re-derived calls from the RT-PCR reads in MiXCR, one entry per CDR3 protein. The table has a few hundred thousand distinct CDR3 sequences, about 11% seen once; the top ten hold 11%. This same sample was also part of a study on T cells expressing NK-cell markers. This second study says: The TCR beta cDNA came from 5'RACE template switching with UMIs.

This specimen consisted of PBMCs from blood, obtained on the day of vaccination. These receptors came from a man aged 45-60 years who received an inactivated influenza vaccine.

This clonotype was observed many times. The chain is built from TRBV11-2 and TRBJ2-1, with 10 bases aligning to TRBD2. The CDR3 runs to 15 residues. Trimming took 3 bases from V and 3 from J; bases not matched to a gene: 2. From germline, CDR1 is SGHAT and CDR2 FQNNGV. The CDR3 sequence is CASSFLAGDYNEQFF. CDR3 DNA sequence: TGTGCCAGCAGCTTCCTAGCGGGAGACTACAATGAGCAGTTCTTC.

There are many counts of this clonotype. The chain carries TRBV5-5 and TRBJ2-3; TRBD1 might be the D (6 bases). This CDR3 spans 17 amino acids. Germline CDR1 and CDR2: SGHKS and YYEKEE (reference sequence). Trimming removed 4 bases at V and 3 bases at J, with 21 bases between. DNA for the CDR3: TGTGCCAGCAGCCTACCCCTGGGGGCAGGGCGGACAGATACGCAGTATTTT. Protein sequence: CASSLPLGAGRTDTQYF. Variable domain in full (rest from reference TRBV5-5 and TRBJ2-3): DAGVTQSPTHLIKTRGQQVTLRCSPISGHKSVSWYQQVLGQGPQFIFQYYEKEERGRGNFPDRFSARQFPNYSSELNVNALLLGDSALYLCASSLPLGAGRTDTQYFGPGTRLTVL.

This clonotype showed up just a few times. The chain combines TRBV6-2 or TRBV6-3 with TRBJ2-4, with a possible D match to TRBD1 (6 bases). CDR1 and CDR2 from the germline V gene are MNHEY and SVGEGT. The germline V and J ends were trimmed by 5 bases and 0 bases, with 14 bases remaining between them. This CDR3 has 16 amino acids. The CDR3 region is CASSRGGLPAKNIQYF. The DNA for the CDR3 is TGTGCCAGCAGTAGAGGGGGTCTCCCAGCCAAAAACATTCAGTACTTC.

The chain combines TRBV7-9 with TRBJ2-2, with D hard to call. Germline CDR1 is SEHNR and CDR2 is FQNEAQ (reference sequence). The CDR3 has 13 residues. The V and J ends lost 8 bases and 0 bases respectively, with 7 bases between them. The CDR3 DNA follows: TGTGCCAGCGAAGTTCCGAACACCGGGGAGCTGTTTTTT. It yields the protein CASEVPNTGELFF.

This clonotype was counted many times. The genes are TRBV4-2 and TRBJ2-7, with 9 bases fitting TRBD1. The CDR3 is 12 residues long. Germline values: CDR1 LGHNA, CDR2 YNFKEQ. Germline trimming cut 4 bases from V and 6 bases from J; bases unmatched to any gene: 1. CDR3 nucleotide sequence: TGTGCCAGCAGCCGGGGACAGGGCGAGCAGTACTTC. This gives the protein CASSRGQGEQYF.

DNA of the CDR3: TGCAGCGTTTTCTGGGTAGCGGGAGATGGCAATGAGCAGTTCTTC. As protein: CSVFWVAGDGNEQFF. This chain links TRBV29-1 with TRBJ2-1; 9 bases map to TRBD2. CDR1 SQVTM and CDR2 ANQGSEA come from the germline V gene. There are 15 residues in the CDR3. Trimming took 5 bases from V and 6 from J; bases not matched to a gene: 11.

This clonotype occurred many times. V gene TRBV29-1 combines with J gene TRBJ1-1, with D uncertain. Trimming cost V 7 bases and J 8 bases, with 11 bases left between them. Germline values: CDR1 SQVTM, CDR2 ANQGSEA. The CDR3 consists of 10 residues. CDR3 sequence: CSGRSAEAFF. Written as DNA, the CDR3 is TGCAGCGGCCGGAGCGCAGAAGCTTTCTTT.

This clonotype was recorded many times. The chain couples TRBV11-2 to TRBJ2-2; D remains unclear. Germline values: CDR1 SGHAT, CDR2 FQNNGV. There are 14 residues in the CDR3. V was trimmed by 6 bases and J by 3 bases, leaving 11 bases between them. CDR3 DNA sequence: TGTGCCAGCAGGCTTGGGTCCGACACCGGGGAGCTGTTTTTT. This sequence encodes CASRLGSDTGELFF.